Listed here are 14 T cell receptor beta chains from one sample, sequenced in a study of shared clonotypes between healthy human individuals. Assay used: immunoSEQ multiplex PCR; TCRdb lists only in-frame clones, some missing. The sample lists about 340,000 clones; roughly 80% were seen once. Material for sequencing was memory CD4+ T cells sorted from blood. The subset is: CD45RA-negative fraction. The receptors were gathered from a man aged 25-45 years in good health.

The chain has TRBV27 and TRBJ2-7, with D possibly TRBD1 on 6 matching bases. The CDR3 consists of 13 residues. Deletions cut 3 bases from V and 1 base from J, with 7 bases between. Per the germline V gene, CDR1 is MNHEY and CDR2 is SMNVEV (reference sequence). In DNA, the CDR3 is TGTGCCAGCAGTTTCCAGGGGTCCTACGAGCAGTACTTC. Translation: CASSFQGSYEQYF.

The gene calls are TRBV11-1 and TRBJ1-1; a weak D match, TRBD1 (6 bases). This CDR3 has 14 residues. V was shortened by 6 bases and J by 2 bases, with 13 bases between the two germline ends. Germline V gives CDR1 SGHAT, CDR2 FQDESV (reference sequence). The DNA for the CDR3 is TGTGCCAGCAGTCAGGACAGATTTAACACTGAAGCTTTCTTT. Protein product: CASSQDRFNTEAFF. Drawing the rest from reference TRBV11-1 and TRBJ1-1, the complete variable domain is EAEVAQSPRYKITEKSQAVAFWCDPISGHATLYWYRQILGQGPELLVQFQDESVVDDSQLPKDRFSAERLKGVDSTLKIQPAELGDSAMYLCASSQDRFNTEAFFGQGTRLTVV.

The rearrangement uses TRBV10-2 and TRBJ1-5; D is unresolved. CDR3 size: 12 residues. Germline V gene data show CDR1 as WSHSY and CDR2 as SAAADI. Trimming left V 11 bases short and J 4 bases short, with 12 bases between. CDR3 sequence reads: CASQVRNQPQHF. In DNA form, the CDR3 reads TGCGCCTCCCAGGTCAGGAATCAGCCCCAGCATTTT.

The J gene is TRBJ1-2, the V gene TRBV6-4; no firm D call. The germline gives CDR1 MRHNA, CDR2 SNTAGT. The V end was cut by 3 bases, the J end by 7 bases, with 0 bases between. The CDR3 extends over 9 amino acids. The CDR3 DNA reads TGTGCCAGCAGTGATGGCTACACCTTC. Protein: CASSDGYTF.

This clone was recorded many times. The V and J genes are TRBV19 and TRBJ2-3; TRBD1 might be the D (5 bases). V gave up 9 bases and J gave up 0 bases, with 16 bases separating them. The CDR3 is 15 amino acids. Germline lookup yields CDR1 LNHDA and CDR2 SQIVND (reference sequence). The CDR3 is CASLTTWGSTDTQYF. In DNA, the CDR3 is TGTGCCAGCCTCACCACTTGGGGCAGCACAGATACGCAGTATTTT.

The rearrangement joins TRBV5-1 to TRBJ2-3, with TRBD2 matching over 12 bases. With 0 bases clipped from V and 4 bases from J, the junction kept 6 bases outside the gene matches. Germline lookup yields CDR1 SGHRS and CDR2 YFSETQ. The CDR3 is made up of 17 amino acids. The DNA for the CDR3 is TGCGCCAGCAGCTTGGGTCTAGCGGGAGGGAGAGCAGATACGCAGTATTTT. Residues: CASSLGLAGGRADTQYF.

The chain carries TRBV18 and TRBJ2-3; TRBD1 agrees at 8 bases. The CDR3 is made up of 17 amino acids. The germline gives CDR1 KGHSH, CDR2 LQKENI. Trimming at V came to 2 bases and at J to 0 bases, leaving 7 bases not matched to a gene. CDR3 sequence (DNA): TGTGCCAGCTCACCAGGTCTCACAGGGGGTAGCACAGATACGCAGTATTTT. Its translation is CASSPGLTGGSTDTQYF.

The genes are TRBV5-4 and TRBJ2-3; 7 bases are shared with TRBD2. J was trimmed by 0 bases and V by 4 bases; bases with no gene match: 5. The CDR3 consists of 15 residues. Germline V CDR1 and CDR2: SGHNT, YYREEE (reference sequence). DNA for the CDR3: TGTGCCAGCAGCAAGATTAGCGGGAGCACAGATACGCAGTATTTT. Translation: CASSKISGSTDTQYF.

V usage is TRBV28 and J usage is TRBJ2-7; 11 bases are a match to TRBD2. Germline CDR1 MDHEN, CDR2 SYDVKM. CDR3 length: 14 amino acids. The trim removed 6 bases at V and 6 bases at J, leaving 7 bases unmatched. The CDR3 coding sequence is TGTGCCAGCAGAACTAGCGGGAGAACGTTCGAGCAGTACTTC. It specifies CASRTSGRTFEQYF.

The chain combines TRBV27 with TRBJ2-7; 9 bases map to TRBD1. Germline V CDR1 and CDR2: MNHEY, SMNVEV (reference sequence). This CDR3 has 15 residues. Losses at the gene ends were 5 bases for V and 4 bases for J; bases not matched to a gene: 9. The CDR3: CASSPRDRVLYEQYF. Written as DNA, the CDR3 is TGTGCCAGCAGTCCCCGGGACAGGGTTCTTTACGAGCAGTACTTC.

This sequence joins TRBV7-2 and TRBJ1-4; D is perhaps TRBD1 (6 bases). Germline CDR1 SGHTA, CDR2 FQGNSA. The V end lost 1 base, the J end lost 5 bases, and 14 bases lay between the germline ends. The CDR3 runs 16 residues. The CDR3 region has the DNA TGTGCCAGCAGCTTAGTTTCTGGACAGACAAATGAAAAACTGTTTTTT. The encoded protein is CASSLVSGQTNEKLFF.

This clone was recorded once. The chain couples TRBV11-2 to TRBJ1-4; tentatively, D is TRBD1 (5 bases). Germline lookup yields CDR1 SGHAT and CDR2 FQNNGV. V lost 1 base to trimming and J lost 0 bases, with 9 bases between them. There are 16 residues in the CDR3. The CDR3 bases are TGTGCCAGCAGCTTAGTAGTCAGGGCAACTAATGAAAAACTGTTTTTT. It encodes CASSLVVRATNEKLFF.

A few counts support this clone. The J gene is TRBJ2-1, the V gene TRBV6-5; 10 positions agree with TRBD2. Germline CDR1 is MNHEY and CDR2 is SVGAGI. The CDR3 length is 12 residues. Losses at the gene ends were 5 bases for V and 12 bases for J; bases not matched to a gene: 4. In nucleotides, the CDR3 is TGTGCCAGCAGTCCTGGACTAGCGGCGCAGTTCTTC. This translates into CASSPGLAAQFF.

This clone appeared a single time. The genes are TRBV29-1 and TRBJ2-7, with 7 bases lining up with TRBD1. Trimming cost V 3 bases and J 3 bases; bases outside gene matches: 5. The CDR3 has 13 residues. Per germline, CDR1 SQVTM and CDR2 ANQGSEA. CDR3 DNA: TGCAGCGTTGATGTGACAGGGAGCTACGAGCAGTACTTC. Protein sequence: CSVDVTGSYEQYF.